This section outlines one T cell receptor beta chain sequence together with its context. Its antigen is not identified. V lost 0 bases, J lost 4 bases, and 11 bases lay in between. This CDR3 has 15 residues. This record belongs to a study of identical twins. Study findings and constraints: Alpha sequences that were out-of-frame and twin-shared showed an excess of low generation probability.

Using its own MiXCR run on the 5' RACE reads, TCRdb lists one record per CDR3 protein. Counted here are about 920,000 distinct CDR3 sequences, around an eighth occurring once; the ten biggest clones make up around 1.6%. This sample was also put to use in a study of yellow fever vaccine responses in identical twins.

This receptor was identified in a young woman in good health. The chain recombines TRBV12-3 or TRBV12-4 with TRBJ2-3; tentative D call: TRBD1 (5 bases). Sample: PBMCs. The CDR3 here is CASSLAPEGADTQYF. The CDR3 bases are TGTGCCAGCAGTTTAGCCCCGGAAGGGGCAGATACGCAGTATTTT.